This TCR beta chain was recorded in a study of blood T cell repertoires in COVID-19. For the study at large: T cells, B-cell-depleted T cells, or PBMCs provided the cDNA or gDNA that served as material.

Measured with immunoSEQ multiplex PCR; TCRdb has only the in-frame clones, and not every one. The table shows about 200,000 clones, with under 90% occurring only once. Trimming left V 4 bases short and J 8 bases short, with 14 bases between. CDR3 length equals 13 residues. The clonotype was recovered from a man aged 55 to 70 with acute or convalescent COVID-19. The sample taken for sequencing was peripheral blood. This rearrangement joins TRBV12-3 or TRBV12-4 to TRBJ1-2; D is undetermined. The CDR3 loop reads CASSSRDVRGYTF. The CDR3 nucleotides read TGTGCCAGCAGTTCCCGGGATGTTCGGGGCTACACCTTC.